The 32 T cell receptor beta chains given below trace back to one sample, sequenced in a study of identical twins. TCRdb used MiXCR to reprocess the 5' RACE reads, holding one entry per CDR3 protein. Of roughly 200,000 distinct CDR3 sequences in the sample, more than 15% were seen once. The data also belong to a second study, concerning T cells expressing NK-cell markers.

Sequenced input: CD8+ T cells sorted from blood. These receptors were obtained from a woman aged 18-29 years in good health.

This chain uses TRBV6-4 with TRBJ2-3, with 7 bases identical to TRBD2. V was pared by 2 bases and J by 4 bases, with 6 bases of the junction left unmatched. Germline loops: CDR1 MRHNA, CDR2 SNTAGT. CDR3 length: 15 residues. CDR3 sequence reads: CASSDEAGKSDTQYF. The CDR3 bases are TGTGCCAGCAGTGACGAAGCGGGGAAATCAGATACGCAGTATTTT.

The V gene is TRBV15, the J gene TRBJ2-3; possibly TRBD1 or TRBD2 for D (5 bases each). Trimming took 6 bases from V and 0 from J, leaving 13 bases between them. CDR1 and CDR2 from the germline V gene are LNHNV and YYDKDF (reference sequence). The CDR3 runs 15 residues. In DNA, the CDR3 is TGTGCCACCAGTCCCCACAGGAGGAGCACAGATACGCAGTATTTT. Its translation is CATSPHRRSTDTQYF.

This chain connects TRBV7-9 to TRBJ2-7; D may be TRBD1 (6 bases). Trimming cost V 4 bases and J 3 bases, with 10 bases left between them. This CDR3 is 13 amino acids long. The germline V gene encodes CDR1 SEHNR and CDR2 FQNEAQ (reference sequence). CDR3 sequence (DNA): TGTGCCAGCAGCTCTTCCAGGGGCTACGAGCAGTACTTC. Translation gives CASSSSRGYEQYF.

The J gene is TRBJ1-4, the V gene TRBV30; unclear D gene. Trimming took 3 bases from V and 10 from J, leaving 9 bases between them. The CDR3 runs 11 residues. Germline lookup yields CDR1 GTSNPN and CDR2 SVGIG (reference sequence). The CDR3 DNA reads as TGTGCCTGGAGGTCTGAAGGAAAACTGTTTTTT. This codes for CAWRSEGKLFF.

The chain uses TRBV6-1 and TRBJ1-3, with TRBD1 as a possible D gene (6 bases). The CDR3 spans 16 residues. Germline V gives CDR1 MNHNS, CDR2 SASEGT. V was trimmed by 6 bases and J by 5 bases, leaving 20 bases between them. The CDR3 here is CASRSLDNRDRNTIYF. The CDR3 coding sequence is TGTGCCAGCAGGAGCTTAGATAACAGGGATCGAAACACCATATATTTT.

The chain's CDR3 is CASSLATGSRLYEQYF. In DNA form, the CDR3 reads TGTGCCAGCAGCTTAGCCACAGGGTCTCGCTTGTACGAGCAGTACTTC. The chain uses TRBV7-9 and TRBJ2-7; the D gene is possibly TRBD1 (6 bases). This CDR3 is built from 16 residues. V gave up 0 bases and J gave up 4 bases, with 16 bases separating them. Germline CDR1 reads SEHNR; CDR2 reads FQNEAQ (reference sequence). Filled out from reference TRBV7-9 and TRBJ2-7, the complete variable domain reads DTGVSQNPRHKITKRGQNVTFRCDPISEHNRLYWYRQTLGQGPEFLTYFQNEAQLEKSRLLSDRFSAERPKGSFSTLEIQRTEQGDSAMYLCASSLATGSRLYEQYFGPGTRLTVT.

This clonotype has a count of ten or more. CDR3 nucleotide sequence: TGTGCCAGCAGTTTGGTCGAAGCGGGGGGCCGTAACCGATACAATGAGCAGTTCTTC. Protein sequence: CASSLVEAGGRNRYNEQFF. The rearrangement uses TRBV12-3 or TRBV12-4 and TRBJ2-1, with 9 bases matching TRBD2. The CDR3 is 19 amino acids. V trimming: 3 bases; J trimming: 4 bases; junction bases outside the gene matches: 16.

This clonotype was detected ten times or more. The chain uses TRBV7-8 and TRBJ2-7; D gene ambiguous. Germline-derived CDR1 and CDR2 are SGHVS and FQNEAQ. The CDR3 is 16 amino acids. V lost 3 bases and J lost 4, with 19 bases in between. The CDR3 DNA reads TGTGCCAGCAGCTTCAGCTCTGGTAGGGCTCTATACGAGCAGTACTTC. It translates to CASSFSSGRALYEQYF.

This clonotype was seen only a few times. The chain uses TRBV9 and TRBJ1-2; no clear D. This CDR3 is 10 amino acids long. Germline CDR1 SGDLS, CDR2 YYNGEE. V lost 3 bases and J 13 bases, leaving 10 bases between the germline ends. The CDR3 DNA sequence: TGTGCCAGCAGCGGGCCCGGGCTCACCTTC. Its protein product is CASSGPGLTF.

This clonotype was recorded a few times. The genes are TRBV20-1 and TRBJ2-7, with D hard to call. Germline V gene sequence: CDR1 DFQATT, CDR2 SNEGSKA (reference sequence). Trimming removed 0 bases at V and 2 bases at J, with 14 bases between. CDR3 length equals 15 residues. The CDR3 DNA follows: TGCAGTGCTAGAGATACCCTGGTCAGTGCCTACGAGCAGTACTTC. This sequence encodes CSARDTLVSAYEQYF.

This chain uses TRBV29-1 with TRBJ2-1; 11 bases line up with TRBD2. The length of the CDR3 is 15 residues. From germline, CDR1 is SQVTM and CDR2 ANQGSEA. Trimming took 5 bases from V and 4 from J; bases not matched to a gene: 7. CDR3 DNA: TGCAGCGTTCAAGGGCTAGCGGGGGGTTACAATGAGCAGTTCTTC. Residues: CSVQGLAGGYNEQFF.

This clonotype was observed a few times. The chain carries TRBV7-2 and TRBJ2-3; D tentatively fits TRBD1 or TRBD2 (6 bases each). V was clipped by 2 bases and J by 2 bases, with 14 bases between them. CDR1 and CDR2 (germline): SGHTA, FQGNSA. There are 16 residues in the CDR3. In DNA form, the CDR3 reads TGTGCCAGCAGCTTACGTGGGGGGCGGAACACAGATACGCAGTATTTT. It specifies CASSLRGGRNTDTQYF.

V is TRBV7-9 and J is TRBJ2-5, with TRBD2 matching over 7 bases. The CDR3 totals 14 residues. The germline V gene encodes CDR1 SEHNR and CDR2 FQNEAQ (reference sequence). Losses at the gene ends were 5 bases for V and 6 bases for J; bases not matched to a gene: 9. The CDR3, as DNA: TGTGCCAGCAGCCCGCCGACTAGCCAGAAGACCCAGTACTTC. Its protein is CASSPPTSQKTQYF.

This clonotype was picked up a small number of times. The chain joins TRBV14 to TRBJ1-1; D remains unclear. The germline gives CDR1 SGHDN, CDR2 FVKESK. The CDR3 length is 13 residues. V was trimmed by 4 bases and J by 11 bases, leaving 17 bases between them. The CDR3 here is CASSRTGETDAFF. The CDR3, as DNA: TGTGCCAGCAGCCGGACCGGGGAAACGGACGCTTTCTTT.

V and J are TRBV27 and TRBJ2-3; TRBD2 might be the D (5 bases). The V and J ends lost 7 bases and 2 bases respectively, with 22 bases between them. There are 17 residues in the CDR3. Germline V gives CDR1 MNHEY, CDR2 SMNVEV (reference sequence). The CDR3 loop reads CASTDLWAGALTDTQYF. The CDR3 DNA reads TGTGCCAGCACTGATTTGTGGGCGGGCGCCCTCACAGATACGCAGTATTTT.

In its sample, this clonotype was seen many times. V gene TRBV29-1 combines with J gene TRBJ2-7; D gene uncertain. The V and J ends lost 4 bases and 0 bases respectively, with 4 bases between them. This CDR3 spans 11 amino acids. Per the germline V gene, CDR1 is SQVTM and CDR2 is ANQGSEA. CDR3 in DNA: TGCAGCGTTGGAAGCTCCTACGAGCAGTACTTC. Its protein is CSVGSSYEQYF.

This clonotype has a count of ten or more. This chain joins TRBV12-3 or TRBV12-4 and TRBJ2-2; D remains unclear. The CDR3 spans 17 residues. V lost 2 bases and J lost 0, with 13 bases in between. CDR3 protein: CASSLRPPSANTGELFF. DNA for the CDR3: TGTGCCAGCAGTTTACGTCCGCCGTCAGCGAACACCGGGGAGCTGTTTTTT.

This clonotype occurred a few times. V gene TRBV20-1 combines with J gene TRBJ2-1, with TRBD2 matching over 16 bases. Looked up from germline, CDR1 is DFQATT and CDR2 is SNEGSKA (reference sequence). CDR3 size: 18 residues. V was pared by 5 bases and J by 7 bases, with 14 bases of the junction left unmatched. CDR3 sequence (DNA): TGCAGTGCTCGATCTAGGGGACTAGCGGGGGGGCCAGGGAATGAGCAGTTCTTC. This translates into CSARSRGLAGGPGNEQFF.

This clonotype was seen at least ten times. The chain uses TRBV11-2 and TRBJ2-5, with D perhaps TRBD2 (5 bases). The CDR3 is 14 amino acids. The germline V and J ends were trimmed by 3 bases and 2 bases, with 10 bases remaining between them. Germline loops: CDR1 SGHAT, CDR2 FQNNGV. Here the CDR3 DNA reads TGTGCCAGCAGCTTTGGAGGCTGGCAAGAGACCCAGTACTTC. Protein sequence: CASSFGGWQETQYF.

This clonotype was seen a handful of times. The V gene is TRBV15, the J gene TRBJ2-2, with TRBD2 identical over 15 bases. CDR1 is LNHNV and CDR2 is YYDKDF in the germline V gene (reference sequence). The CDR3 has 17 residues. J lost 0 bases, V lost 5 bases, and 1 base had no gene match. The CDR3 loop reads CATSGLAGGSNTGELFF. In DNA, the CDR3 is TGTGCCACCAGCGGACTAGCGGGAGGGTCGAACACCGGGGAGCTGTTTTTT.

The chain uses TRBV5-1 and TRBJ1-1; D ambiguous. CDR1 is SGHRS, CDR2 YFSETQ, per germline. The CDR3 contains 13 residues. V lost 5 bases, J lost 5 bases, and 13 bases lay in between. For the CDR3, the DNA is TGCGCCAGCAGGCGGGGTAAAACGACTGAAGCTTTCTTT. It yields the protein CASRRGKTTEAFF.

The genes are TRBV4-1 and TRBJ2-1; D may be TRBD1 (6 bases). The CDR3 runs 17 residues. The germline CDR1 and CDR2 sequences are MGHRA and YSYEKL. Trimming cost V 6 bases and J 6 bases, with 24 bases left between them. The CDR3 region has the DNA TGCGCCAGCAGACATGTGTTTCCAGGGGTGTCCGGCAATGAGCAGTTCTTC. Translating gives CASRHVFPGVSGNEQFF.

This clonotype has just a few counts. The chain is built from TRBV20-1 and TRBJ2-7; D might be TRBD1 (6 bases). V lost 3 bases, J lost 2 bases, and 11 bases lay in between. Germline-derived CDR1 and CDR2 are DFQATT and SNEGSKA (reference sequence). CDR3 length equals 13 residues. The CDR3 is CSASGTTTYEQYF. CDR3 DNA: TGCAGTGCTAGCGGGACAACTACCTACGAGCAGTACTTC.

The chain couples TRBV5-1 to TRBJ2-6; possibly TRBD1 or TRBD2 for D (5 bases each). Trimming took 5 bases from V and 0 from J, leaving 12 bases between them. The CDR3 loop spans 16 amino acids. In germline, CDR1 is SGHRS, CDR2 YFSETQ. CDR3 amino acids: CASRGVMDSGANVLTF. CDR3 DNA sequence: TGCGCCAGCAGGGGGGTCATGGACTCTGGGGCCAACGTCCTGACTTTC. Based on the CDR3 plus reference TRBV5-1 and TRBJ2-6, the full variable domain is KAGVTQTPRYLIKTRGQQVTLSCSPISGHRSVSWYQQTPGQGLQFLFEYFSETQRNKGNFPGRFSGRQFSNSRSEMNVSTLELGDSALYLCASRGVMDSGANVLTFGAGSRLTVL.

The chain links TRBV29-1 to TRBJ1-1; D is undetermined. The germline V gene encodes CDR1 SQVTM and CDR2 ANQGSEA. V was cut by 5 bases and J by 0 bases, with 10 bases left in between. The CDR3 has 13 residues. This CDR3 is CSVPDFMNTEAFF. The CDR3 DNA reads TGCAGCGTTCCAGACTTCATGAACACTGAAGCTTTCTTT.

This clonotype has only a few counts. The rearrangement links TRBV9 to TRBJ2-5, with 13 bases that match TRBD2. V gave up 4 bases and J gave up 0 bases; unmatched junction bases: 9. Germline-derived CDR1 and CDR2 are SGDLS and YYNGEE. This CDR3 is built from 18 residues. For the CDR3, the DNA is TGTGCCAGCAGCCCACGGACTAGCGGGGGCAAAGACCAAGAGACCCAGTACTTC. The encoded protein is CASSPRTSGGKDQETQYF.

The rearrangement links TRBV20-1 to TRBJ2-7, with D possibly TRBD1 on 5 matching bases. The CDR3 consists of 13 residues. Germline CDR1 is DFQATT and CDR2 is SNEGSKA (reference sequence). Trimming removed 5 bases from V and 1 base from J, with 12 bases in between. The CDR3 DNA reads as TGCAGTGCTGTTCCCGACAGTTCCTACGAGCAGTACTTC. This encodes CSAVPDSSYEQYF.

This clonotype was observed a few times. The chain links TRBV11-2 to TRBJ2-7, with D perhaps TRBD2 (6 bases). This CDR3 comprises 15 residues. The V gene lost 0 bases and the J gene lost 5 bases, with 14 bases spanning the gap. Germline V gives CDR1 SGHAT, CDR2 FQNNGV. CDR3 nucleotides: TGTGCCAGCAGCTTAGAGCGGGAATTCGCGAACGAGCAGTACTTC. This gives the protein CASSLEREFANEQYF.

This clonotype was detected many times. This chain connects TRBV10-1 to TRBJ2-3; D gene ambiguous. The CDR3 totals 12 residues. V lost 6 bases, J lost 4 bases, and 8 bases lay in between. Germline loops: CDR1 WNHNN, CDR2 SYGVQD (reference sequence). The CDR3 nucleotides read TGCGCCAGCAGCTACGGCCCAGATACGCAGTATTTT. Protein: CASSYGPDTQYF.

There are many counts of this clonotype. The chain recombines TRBV14 with TRBJ2-1; weak D call: TRBD1 (5 bases). Germline CDR1 and CDR2: SGHDN and FVKESK. V shed 2 bases and J shed 9 bases, with 11 bases lying between them. The CDR3 has 13 amino acids. The CDR3: CASSQSPGAEQFF. In nucleotides, the CDR3 is TGTGCCAGCAGCCAATCTCCTGGGGCTGAGCAGTTCTTC.

CDR3 in DNA: TGTGCCAGCAGTTTCCCCAAGTCAGCGGGGAGGTACAATGAGCAGTTCTTC. It yields the protein CASSFPKSAGRYNEQFF. The gene calls are TRBV12-3 or TRBV12-4 and TRBJ2-1; TRBD2 aligns across 7 bases. After removal of 3 bases from V and 4 bases from J, the junction contained 12 bases not matched to a gene. The CDR3 spans 17 residues.

A remark on this clonotype: One junction end does not reproduce the germline sequence, and a read error may be involved. This sequence joins TRBV7-8 and TRBJ2-5; D is unclear. The germline gives CDR1 SGHVS, CDR2 FQNEAQ. The CDR3 totals 13 residues. This CDR3 reads CASSGLLTAPPHF. The CDR3 bases are TGTGCCAGCAGTGGCCTCCTTACGGCCCCTCCCCACTTC.